What follows describes a single T cell receptor beta chain. Its specificity is not known. The protocol was immunoSEQ multiplex PCR, while the TCRdb copy is restricted to in-frame clones and leaves out a portion. The sample shows 50,000 to 65,000 clones, roughly nine tenths of them seen only once. This entry belongs to a study of cytomegalovirus exposure and HLA in healthy donors. Study-wide context: According to later analysis, the same platform produced the 100 to 150 validation and about 700 first-cohort repertoires.

Findings and caveats of the study: In vitro work confirmed that a few CMV-associated chains recognize CMV antigens. The classifier, whose performance was assessed in both the original and validation cohorts, reportedly diagnosed cytomegalovirus status with high specificity and sensitivity. Cytomegalovirus-associated TCR beta chains were listed, numbering around 150.

With 6 bases clipped from V and 3 bases from J, the junction kept 6 bases outside the gene matches. The CDR3 sequence is 14 residues long. Germline V gene lookup returns CDR1 MDHEN and CDR2 SYDVKM. This clonotype originated in a woman younger than 35 in good health and CMV-seronegative. The J gene is TRBJ2-7, the V gene TRBV28, with 9 bases identical to TRBD1. The material sequenced was PBMCs. CDR3 protein: CASSGTGRHYEQYF. In DNA, the CDR3 is TGTGCCAGCAGCGGGACAGGGCGGCACTACGAGCAGTACTTC.